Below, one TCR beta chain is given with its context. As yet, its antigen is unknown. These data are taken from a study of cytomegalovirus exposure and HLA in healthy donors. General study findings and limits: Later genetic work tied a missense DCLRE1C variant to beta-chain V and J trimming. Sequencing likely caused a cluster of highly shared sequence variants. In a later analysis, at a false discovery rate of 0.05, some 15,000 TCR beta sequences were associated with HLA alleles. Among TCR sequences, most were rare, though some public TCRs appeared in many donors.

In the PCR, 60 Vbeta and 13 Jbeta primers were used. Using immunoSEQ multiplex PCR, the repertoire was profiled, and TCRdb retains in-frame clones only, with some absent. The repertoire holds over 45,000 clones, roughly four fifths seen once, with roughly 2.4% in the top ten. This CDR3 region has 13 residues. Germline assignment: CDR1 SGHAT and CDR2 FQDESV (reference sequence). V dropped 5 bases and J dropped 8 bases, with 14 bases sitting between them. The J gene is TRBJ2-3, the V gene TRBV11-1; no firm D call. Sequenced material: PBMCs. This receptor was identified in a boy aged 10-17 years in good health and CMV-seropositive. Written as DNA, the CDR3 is TGTGCCAGCAGCCTTGGGCAGGCTGGTACGCAGTATTTT. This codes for CASSLGQAGTQYF. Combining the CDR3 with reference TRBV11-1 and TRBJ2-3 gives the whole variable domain EAEVAQSPRYKITEKSQAVAFWCDPISGHATLYWYRQILGQGPELLVQFQDESVVDDSQLPKDRFSAERLKGVDSTLKIQPAELGDSAMYLCASSLGQAGTQYFGPGTRLTVL.